Given below is one T cell receptor beta chain in context. What it binds is unknown. J lost 5 bases, V lost 5 bases, and 7 bases had no gene match. Germline V gene sequence: CDR1 SGHTA, CDR2 FQGTGA. CDR3 length: 14 amino acids. CD45RO/CCR7/CD25/CD127/CD95/CD27 staining was used to isolate CD4+ naive, central memory, regulatory and stem cell-like memory cells by sorting. Since all of the isolated RNA was reverse transcribed, expressed TCRB transcripts were what got sequenced. Naive, central memory and regulatory T cell samples came to a mean of approximately 3.57 million reads. Only in-frame clones appear in the TCRdb table, and some are missing; sequencing was by immunoSEQ multiplex PCR. The repertoire holds around 400,000 clones, 10% to 15% seen once, with 0.015% to 0.02% in the top ten. The sample belongs to a study of beta chain features in type 1 diabetes. Study findings and constraints: Type 1 diabetes patients had VDJ junctions that carried fewer insertions and more deletions.

The chain uses TRBV7-3 and TRBJ1-2; 8 positions match TRBD1. This receptor was obtained from a man aged 18 to 29 in good health. Sequenced material: naive CD4+ T cells from blood. The CDR3 loop reads CASSRTGNGYGYTF. The CDR3 coding sequence is TGTGCCAGCAGCCGGACAGGGAATGGGTATGGCTACACCTTC.